A selection of T cell receptor beta chains follows, all from one sample in a study of blood T cell repertoires in COVID-19. TCRdb's table, derived via immunoSEQ multiplex PCR, lists solely in-frame clones and lacks some. The table shows approximately 290,000 clones, with 80% to 90% occurring only once. The material sequenced was PBMCs or T cells enriched from blood (not recorded which). The receptors derive from a young woman who had recovered from COVID-19. Both conserved end residues are part of each CDR3. Clone size is given for some rows only: seen once, a few or many times, or a class if the clone is expanded.

NA	TRBV3-1/TRBV3-2	TRBJ2-3	CASSPPADTQYF
NA	TRBV29-1	TRBJ1-1	CSVGNPGTAAFF
NA	TRBV7-8	TRBJ2-5	CASSFPLGGETQYF
few	TRBV28	TRBJ1-5	CASNRGGPRQPQHF
NA	TRBV7-3	TRBJ2-3	CASSLISGGDTQYF
NA	TRBV5-1	TRBJ2-7	CASAGGGKGYEQYF
NA	TRBV5-4	TRBJ2-5	CASSLEALGGGPFQETQYF
NA	TRBV7-2	TRBJ1-2	CASSPRQGNYGYTF
NA	TRBV27	TRBJ1-6	CASSLISGGYEARRSPLHF
NA	TRBV2	TRBJ1-2	CASELLGYTF
NA	TRBV5-1	TRBJ2-1	CASSSSGRPYNEQFF
NA	TRBV28	TRBJ2-1	CASTREDLEQFF
NA	TRBV27	TRBJ2-7	CASKDRLAGDEQYF
NA	TRBV5-1	TRBJ2-3	CASSLATVSSTDTQYF
NA	TRBV19	TRBJ1-1	CASSEGANTEAFF
NA	TRBV5-1	TRBJ1-5	CASSLDVGGGQPQHF
NA	TRBV5-4	TRBJ2-7	CASSRADSGRTPAYEQYF